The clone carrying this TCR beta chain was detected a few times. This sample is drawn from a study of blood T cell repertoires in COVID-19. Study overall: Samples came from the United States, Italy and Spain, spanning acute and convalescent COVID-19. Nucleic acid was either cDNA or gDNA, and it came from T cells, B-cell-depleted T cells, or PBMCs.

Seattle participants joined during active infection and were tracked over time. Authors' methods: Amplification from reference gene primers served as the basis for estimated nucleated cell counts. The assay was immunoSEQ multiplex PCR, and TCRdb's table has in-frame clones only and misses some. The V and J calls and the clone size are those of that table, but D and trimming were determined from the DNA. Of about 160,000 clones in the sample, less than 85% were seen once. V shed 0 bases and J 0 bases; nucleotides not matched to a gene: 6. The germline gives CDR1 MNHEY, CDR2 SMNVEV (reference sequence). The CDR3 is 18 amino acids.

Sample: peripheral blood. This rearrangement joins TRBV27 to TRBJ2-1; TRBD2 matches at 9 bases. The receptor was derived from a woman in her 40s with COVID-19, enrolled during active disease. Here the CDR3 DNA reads TGTGCCAGCAGTTTATCCACTAGCGGGCCCGCCTCCTACAATGAGCAGTTCTTC. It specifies CASSLSTSGPASYNEQFF.